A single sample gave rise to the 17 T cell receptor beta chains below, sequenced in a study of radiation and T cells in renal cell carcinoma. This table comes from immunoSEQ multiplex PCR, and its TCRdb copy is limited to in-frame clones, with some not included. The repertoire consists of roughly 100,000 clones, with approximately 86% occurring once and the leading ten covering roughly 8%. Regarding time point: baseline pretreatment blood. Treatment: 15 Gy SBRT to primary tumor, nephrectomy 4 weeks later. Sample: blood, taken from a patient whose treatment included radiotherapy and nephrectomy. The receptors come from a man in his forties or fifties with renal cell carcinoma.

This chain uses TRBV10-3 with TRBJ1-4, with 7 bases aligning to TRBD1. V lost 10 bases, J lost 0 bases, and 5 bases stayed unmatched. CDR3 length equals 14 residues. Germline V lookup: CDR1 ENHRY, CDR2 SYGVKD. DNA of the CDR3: TGTGCCACTGGACAGGCTGCAACTAATGAAAAACTGTTTTTT. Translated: CATGQAATNEKLFF.

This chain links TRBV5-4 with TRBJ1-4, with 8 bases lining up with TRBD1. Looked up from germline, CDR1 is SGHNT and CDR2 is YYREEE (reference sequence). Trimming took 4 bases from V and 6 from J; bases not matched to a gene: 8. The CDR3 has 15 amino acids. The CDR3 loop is CASSQETGVDEKLFF. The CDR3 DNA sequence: TGTGCCAGCAGCCAGGAGACAGGGGTGGATGAAAAACTGTTTTTT.

The CDR3 DNA reads TGTGCCAGCAGCTTAACCGGCGCCGTCTCCTACGAGCAGTACTTC. It yields the protein CASSLTGAVSYEQYF. The chain combines TRBV11-2 with TRBJ2-7; D gene unclear. V was trimmed by 2 bases and J by 0 bases, leaving 11 bases between them. The CDR3 is 15 amino acids. Germline assignment: CDR1 SGHAT and CDR2 FQNNGV.

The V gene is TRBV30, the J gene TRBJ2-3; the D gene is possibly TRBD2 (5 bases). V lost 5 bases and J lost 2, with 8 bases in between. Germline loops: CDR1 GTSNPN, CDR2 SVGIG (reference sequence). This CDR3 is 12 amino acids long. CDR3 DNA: TGTGCCTGGGACCTAGCCACAGATACGCAGTATTTT. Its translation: CAWDLATDTQYF.

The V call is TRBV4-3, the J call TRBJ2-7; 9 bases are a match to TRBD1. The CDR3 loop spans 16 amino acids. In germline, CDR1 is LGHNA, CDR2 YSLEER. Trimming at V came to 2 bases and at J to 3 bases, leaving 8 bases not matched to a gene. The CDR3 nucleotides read TGCGCCAGCAGCCAACAGACAGGGGGAGGTCTCTACGAGCAGTACTTC. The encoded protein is CASSQQTGGGLYEQYF.

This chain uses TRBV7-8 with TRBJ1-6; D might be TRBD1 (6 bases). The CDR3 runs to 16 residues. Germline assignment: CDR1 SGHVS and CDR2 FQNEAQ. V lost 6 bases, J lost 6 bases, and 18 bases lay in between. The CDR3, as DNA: TGTGCCAGCAGGACTCAGGCCAGGGGAACTAATTCACCCCTCCACTTT. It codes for CASRTQARGTNSPLHF.

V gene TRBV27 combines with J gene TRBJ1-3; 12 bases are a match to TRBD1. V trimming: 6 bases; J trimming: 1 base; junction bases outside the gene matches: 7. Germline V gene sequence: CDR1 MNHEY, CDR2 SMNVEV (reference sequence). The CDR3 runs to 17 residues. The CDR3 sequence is CASSRDRGRRSGNTIYF. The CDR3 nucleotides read TGTGCCAGCAGCCGGGACAGGGGGCGCAGGTCTGGAAACACCATATATTTT.

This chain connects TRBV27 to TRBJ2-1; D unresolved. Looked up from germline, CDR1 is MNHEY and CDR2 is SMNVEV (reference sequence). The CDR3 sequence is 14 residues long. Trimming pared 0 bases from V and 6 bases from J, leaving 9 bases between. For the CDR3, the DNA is TGTGCCAGCAGTTTATCCGGGTCTCTCAATGAGCAGTTCTTC. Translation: CASSLSGSLNEQFF.

The CDR3 DNA follows: TGTGCCAGCAGTTTAAGGAGCTCCTACGAGCAGTACTTC. Translation gives CASSLRSSYEQYF. This chain uses TRBV28 with TRBJ2-7; no clear D gene. Germline values: CDR1 MDHEN, CDR2 SYDVKM. The CDR3 spans 13 residues. Trimming took 2 bases from V and 0 from J, leaving 5 bases between them. Together with reference TRBV28 and TRBJ2-7, the CDR3 gives the full variable domain: DVKVTQSSRYLVKRTGEKVFLECVQDMDHENMFWYRQDPGLGLRLIYFSYDVKMKEKGDIPEGYSVSREKKERFSLILESASTNQTSMYLCASSLRSSYEQYFGPGTRLTVT.

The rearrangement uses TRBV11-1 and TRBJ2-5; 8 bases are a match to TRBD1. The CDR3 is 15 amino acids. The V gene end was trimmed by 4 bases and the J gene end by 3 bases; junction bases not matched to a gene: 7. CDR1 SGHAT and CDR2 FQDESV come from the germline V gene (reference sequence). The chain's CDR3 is CASSSGGWVEETQYF. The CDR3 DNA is TGTGCCAGCAGCTCAGGGGGCTGGGTAGAAGAGACCCAGTACTTC.

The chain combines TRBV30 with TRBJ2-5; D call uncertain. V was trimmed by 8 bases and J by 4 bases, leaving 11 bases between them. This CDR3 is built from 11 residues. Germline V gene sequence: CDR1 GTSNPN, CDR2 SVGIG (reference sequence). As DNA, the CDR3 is TGTGCCCTTGGACCGGGAGAGACCCAGTACTTC. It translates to CALGPGETQYF.

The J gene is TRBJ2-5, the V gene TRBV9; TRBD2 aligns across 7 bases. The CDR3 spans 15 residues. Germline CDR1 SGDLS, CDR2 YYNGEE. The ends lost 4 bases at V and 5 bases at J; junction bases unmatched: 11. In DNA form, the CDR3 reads TGTGCCAGCAGCCACGACGGCGGGGGTGATGAGACCCAGTACTTC. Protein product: CASSHDGGGDETQYF.

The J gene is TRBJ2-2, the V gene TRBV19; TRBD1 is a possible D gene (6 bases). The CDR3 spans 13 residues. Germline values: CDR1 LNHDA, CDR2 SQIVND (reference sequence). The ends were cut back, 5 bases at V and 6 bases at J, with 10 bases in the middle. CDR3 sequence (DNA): TGTGCCAGTAGTCAGGGGATTGCCGGGGAGCTGTTTTTT. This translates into CASSQGIAGELFF.

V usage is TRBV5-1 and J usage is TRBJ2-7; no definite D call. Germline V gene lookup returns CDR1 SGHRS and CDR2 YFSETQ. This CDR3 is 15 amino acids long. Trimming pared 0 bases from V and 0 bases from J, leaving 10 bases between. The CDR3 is CASSLAPESSYEQYF. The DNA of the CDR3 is TGCGCCAGCAGCTTGGCTCCAGAGAGCTCCTACGAGCAGTACTTC.

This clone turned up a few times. For the CDR3, the DNA is TGTGCCAGCAGTTTAGGGGGTAACAGGAACACTGAAGCTTTCTTT. Translated: CASSLGGNRNTEAFF. The J gene is TRBJ1-1, the V gene TRBV28, with TRBD1 as a possible D gene (5 bases). From germline, CDR1 is MDHEN and CDR2 SYDVKM. The CDR3 totals 15 residues. The V end lost 2 bases, the J end lost 1 base, and 11 bases lay between the germline ends.

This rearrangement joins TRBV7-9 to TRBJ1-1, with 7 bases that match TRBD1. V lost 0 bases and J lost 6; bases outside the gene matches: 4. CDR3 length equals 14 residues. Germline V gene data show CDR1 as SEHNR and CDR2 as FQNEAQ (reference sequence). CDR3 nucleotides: TGTGCCAGCAGCTTAGCAGGGGGCGGTGCTGAAGCTTTCTTT. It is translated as CASSLAGGGAEAFF.

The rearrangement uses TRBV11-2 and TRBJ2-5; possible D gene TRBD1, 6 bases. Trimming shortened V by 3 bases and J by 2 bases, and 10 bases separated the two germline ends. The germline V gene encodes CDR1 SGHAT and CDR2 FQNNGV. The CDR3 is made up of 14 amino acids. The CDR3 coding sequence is TGTGCCAGCAGCTTGGGACATTCACAAGAGACCCAGTACTTC. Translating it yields CASSLGHSQETQYF.